This T cell receptor (beta chain) was sequenced in a study of a mutant IDH1 vaccine in newly diagnosed glioma (TCRdb year 2021). For context, the study as a whole: Patients were given eight vaccinations, in weeks 1, 3, 5, 7, 11, 15, 19 and 23, which matched visits V03 through V10. The roughly 32 treated patients were approximately 60% male and roughly 40% female, with a mean age of about 38 years. Prior to enrollment, standard therapy consisting of radiotherapy alone, temozolomide alone, or radiochemotherapy with temozolomide had been administered to patients, with the combination being received by most patients. Longitudinal TCRB deep sequencing was done for roughly 23 treated patients, wherever samples were available for exploratory analyses. Vaccination began 4-6 weeks after radiotherapy alone, or alongside temozolomide cycles in the chemotherapy-containing groups. Six visits were used for peripheral blood collection: V03 (baseline), V05, V07, V10, V12 and V13.

Worth noting for this clone: The clone's antigen remains unknown. Per-nucleotide qualities are absent, and no much larger clonotype sits a single base away.

Sample time point, as interpreted from the label and publication: week 23, last vaccination. Each vaccine dose, consisting of 300 ug of a 20-mer mutant IDH1 peptide in Montanide, was administered subcutaneously with topical imiquimod. All donors had newly diagnosed IDH1-mutant astrocytomas of WHO grade 3 or 4 that showed loss of nuclear ATRX. The samples were drawn from NOA16, a multicentre, single-arm, open-label phase I trial in Germany that tested a mutant IDH1 peptide vaccine in humans for the first time. Genomic DNA for TCRB sequencing was extracted from EDTA blood using the DNeasy Blood and Tissue Kit. Preparation of the library involved the immunoSEQ multiplex PCR assay. Rearranged TCR beta chain sequences were amplified with the hsTCRB Kit following the manufacturer's protocol. Sequencing of TCRB libraries was carried out on an Illumina MiSeq. The published analysis was carried out like this. The proprietary platform of the kit vendor was used for demultiplexing, trimming and gene mapping. The source is immuneACCESS, and TCRdb retained only in-frame sequences with V and J called. Part of the clones is not carried over; for the studies checked, unresolved V genes explain less than half of this, and the remainder is unexplained. For V, J and clone size, that table is used; D and trimming come from the DNA. This sample comprises approximately 70,000 clones, 84% of them detected only once. Together, the top ten hold 13% of the sample.

Study-wide findings and limitations: Selection of PBMC samples for TCRB deep sequencing was based on availability. The authors stated that sample limitations prevented analyses of patient blood samples from being reproduced. No apparent relationship was observed between pseudoprogression and alterations in the top peripheral T cell clonotypes detected by TCRB sequencing. Immune responses induced by the vaccine were seen in approximately 93% of patients across multiple MHC alleles.

This TCR was recovered from a man younger than 30 with glioma. Sample: PBMCs, taken from a glioma patient whose treatment included an IDH1 peptide vaccine.

The CDR3 corresponds to CASSLAGAYEQYF. In nucleotides, the sequence is TGTGCCAGCAGTTTAGCGGGAGCCTACGAGCAGTACTTC. The V gene is TRBV6-5 and the J gene is TRBJ2-7, with 9 bases matching TRBD2. Reading from cysteine to phenylalanine, the CDR3 counts 13 amino acids. Of all the DNA, just the CDR3 is kept, 39 bases in frame from base 1. As encoded in the germline V gene, CDR1 is MNHEY while CDR2 is SVGAGI. Germline trimming: 4 bases from V, 2 bases from J; junction bases outside gene matches: 0.